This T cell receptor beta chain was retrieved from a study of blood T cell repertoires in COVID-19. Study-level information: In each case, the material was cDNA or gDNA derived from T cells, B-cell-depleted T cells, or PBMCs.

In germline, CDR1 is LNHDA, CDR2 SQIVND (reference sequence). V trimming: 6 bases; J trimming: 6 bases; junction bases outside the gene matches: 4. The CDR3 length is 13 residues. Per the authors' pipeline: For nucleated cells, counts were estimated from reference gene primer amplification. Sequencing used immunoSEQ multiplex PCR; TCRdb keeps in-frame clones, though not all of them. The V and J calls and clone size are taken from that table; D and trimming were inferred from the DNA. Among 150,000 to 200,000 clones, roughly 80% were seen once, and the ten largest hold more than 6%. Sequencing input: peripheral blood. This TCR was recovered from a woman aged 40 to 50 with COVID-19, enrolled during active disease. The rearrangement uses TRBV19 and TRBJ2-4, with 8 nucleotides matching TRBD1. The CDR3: CASRAGGANIQYF. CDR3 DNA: TGTGCCAGTAGAGCAGGGGGCGCAAACATTCAGTACTTC.